This T cell receptor (beta chain) was obtained from a study of T-cell reconstitution after alpha-beta-depleted transplantation in children. CDR1 and CDR2 from the germline V gene are ENHRY and SYGVKD. This CDR3 spans 13 amino acids. The V gene end was trimmed by 0 bases and the J gene end by 9 bases; junction bases not matched to a gene: 1. A TCRbeta library incorporating unique molecular identifiers was prepared. TCRdb recomputed calls from the PCR reads with MiXCR, one row per CDR3 protein. The sample consists of approximately 500,000 distinct CDR3 sequences, roughly a tenth of them appearing once.

This sample comprised PBMCs, obtained before TCRalphabeta/CD19-depleted stem cell transplant. This TCR was sampled from a child aged 2 to 10 with inherited bone marrow failure, due to receive a stem cell transplant. The chain links TRBV10-3 to TRBJ2-1; 8 positions agree with TRBD2. The chain's CDR3 is CAISESAGGEQFF. The CDR3, as DNA: TGTGCCATCAGTGAGTCGGCGGGGGGTGAGCAGTTCTTC.